These 22 T cell receptor beta chains originate from one sample sequenced in a study of cytotoxic CD8 clonotypes in ibrutinib-treated CLL. Clones were sequenced by immunoSEQ multiplex PCR, and TCRdb holds only the in-frame ones, with some missing. The table records some 170,000 clones, 70% to 90% of them present only once. The material sequenced was PBMCs, taken at disease progression, from a patient treated with ibrutinib. These receptors were taken from a human donor with chronic lymphocytic leukemia.

This chain joins TRBV4-1 and TRBJ1-3; TRBD1 matches at 8 bases. This CDR3 is 18 amino acids long. J was trimmed by 4 bases and V by 3 bases; bases with no gene match: 14. The V gene's germline CDR1 is MGHRA and CDR2 YSYEKL. The chain's CDR3 is CASSHRRTGITLGNTIYF. CDR3 coding DNA: TGCGCCAGCAGCCACCGAAGGACAGGGATAACTCTAGGAAACACCATATATTTT.

This clone showed up just a few times. V gene TRBV6-1 combines with J gene TRBJ2-7, with 12 bases matching TRBD2. The CDR3 runs 16 residues. The germline V gene has CDR1 MNHNS and CDR2 SASEGT. V shed 4 bases, J shed 3 bases, and the junction held 7 bases outside the gene matches. CDR3 loop: CASSAQLAGGFYEQYF. Written as DNA, the CDR3 is TGTGCCAGCAGTGCCCAGCTAGCGGGAGGGTTCTACGAGCAGTACTTC.

In its sample, this clone was seen a few times. The chain carries TRBV19 and TRBJ2-1, with TRBD2 matching over 14 bases. This CDR3 contains 17 residues. The V gene's germline CDR1 is LNHDA and CDR2 SQIVND (reference sequence). The J segment lost 5 bases and the V segment lost 2 bases, leaving 5 bases of the junction unmatched. CDR3 nucleotide sequence: TGTGCCAGTAGTATAACTCCGGGACTAGCGGGGGACAATGAGCAGTTCTTC. This gives the protein CASSITPGLAGDNEQFF.

CDR3 nucleotides: TGTGCCAGCAGCCACCAGTTTTCCAGCGTGTCCTACAATGAGCAGTTCTTC. Amino acids: CASSHQFSSVSYNEQFF. This chain joins TRBV14 and TRBJ2-1; unclear D gene. This CDR3 contains 17 residues. CDR1 is SGHDN, CDR2 FVKESK, per germline. V lost 3 bases and J 1 base, leaving 16 bases between the germline ends.

The rearrangement uses TRBV6-5 and TRBJ2-5; D gene ambiguous. Trimming took 8 bases from V and 0 from J, leaving 13 bases between them. The CDR3 has 14 residues. The V gene's germline CDR1 is MNHEY and CDR2 SVGAGI. CDR3 protein: CASLSPDHQETQYF. In DNA form, the CDR3 reads TGTGCCAGCCTGTCACCGGATCACCAAGAGACCCAGTACTTC.

The chain has TRBV5-5 and TRBJ1-2, with D maybe TRBD1 (6 bases). The V end was cut by 0 bases, the J end by 5 bases, with 20 bases between. The CDR3 extends over 17 amino acids. The germline V gene encodes CDR1 SGHKS and CDR2 YYEKEE (reference sequence). The CDR3 nucleotides are TGTGCCAGCAGCTTGGTCGCTAATTTAGGGGGAAGTTATGGCTACACCTTC. This sequence encodes CASSLVANLGGSYGYTF.

The chain couples TRBV7-2 to TRBJ2-7, with TRBD1 matching over 10 bases. After removal of 3 bases from V and 6 bases from J, the junction contained 5 bases not matched to a gene. This CDR3 is 14 amino acids long. CDR1 is SGHTA, CDR2 FQGNSA, per germline. The CDR3 DNA is TGTGCCAGCAGCTTCGGGGACAGGGGTGGCGAGCAGTACTTC. Encoded protein: CASSFGDRGGEQYF.

The rearrangement links TRBV30 to TRBJ1-5, with 8 bases aligning to TRBD1. Trimming removed 6 bases from V and 5 bases from J; junction bases left unmatched: 6. Germline CDR1 is GTSNPN and CDR2 is SVGIG (reference sequence). CDR3 size: 13 residues. In nucleotides, the CDR3 is TGTGCCTGTGCGTCGGACAGGGATCAGCCCCAGCATTTT. Protein sequence: CACASDRDQPQHF.

V gene TRBV4-3 combines with J gene TRBJ2-3, with 7 bases that match TRBD1. V lost 1 base, J lost 4 bases, and 2 bases stayed unmatched. Germline-derived CDR1 and CDR2 are LGHNA and YSLEER. CDR3 length equals 14 residues. CDR3 DNA sequence: TGCGCCAGCAGCCAAGTCCAGGGGGCAGATACGCAGTATTTT. Its protein is CASSQVQGADTQYF.

This chain joins TRBV2 and TRBJ1-2; D not resolved. Trimming removed 7 bases from V and 2 bases from J, with 11 bases in between. The length of the CDR3 is 13 residues. Germline V gene sequence: CDR1 SNHLY, CDR2 FYNNEI. The DNA for the CDR3 is TGTGCCAGCACCGGCAGGAGAAACTATGGCTACACCTTC. Its translation is CASTGRRNYGYTF.

The V call is TRBV27, the J call TRBJ1-4, with D hard to call. From germline, CDR1 is MNHEY and CDR2 SMNVEV (reference sequence). V was trimmed by 5 bases and J by 4 bases, leaving 14 bases between them. The CDR3 spans 15 residues. The CDR3 here is CASSPGRAFNEKLFF. CDR3 nucleotides: TGTGCCAGCAGTCCCGGCCGAGCATTTAATGAAAAACTGTTTTTT.

The CDR3 coding sequence is TGTGCCAGCAGCTTAGAGGTTATACAGTACTTC. This gives the protein CASSLEVIQYF. The V and J genes are TRBV11-3 and TRBJ2-7; D is uncertain. The V end lost 0 bases, the J end lost 10 bases, and 7 bases lay between the germline ends. Germline-derived CDR1 and CDR2 are SGHNT and YENEEA. This CDR3 region has 11 residues.

The chain is built from TRBV5-6 and TRBJ2-3; 7 bases fit TRBD2. The V and J ends lost 7 bases and 4 bases, in that order; junction bases with no gene match: 15. Per germline, CDR1 SGHDT and CDR2 YYEEEE. This CDR3 contains 16 residues. Here the CDR3 DNA reads TGTGCCAGCCGAAAAATACTAGCGTCGAGACCAGATACGCAGTATTTT. It encodes CASRKILASRPDTQYF.

The chain couples TRBV2 to TRBJ2-7, with D tentatively TRBD2 (5 bases). This CDR3 has 13 residues. V lost 8 bases and J 0 bases, leaving 11 bases between the germline ends. Germline V gene lookup returns CDR1 SNHLY and CDR2 FYNNEI. CDR3 region: CASRSEVSYEQYF. The CDR3 nucleotides are TGTGCCAGCCGATCGGAGGTCTCCTACGAGCAGTACTTC.

This sequence joins TRBV28 and TRBJ2-2; D gene unclear. There are 15 residues in the CDR3. The V end was cut by 3 bases, the J end by 0 bases, with 8 bases between. CDR1 and CDR2 (germline): MDHEN, SYDVKM. CDR3 region: CASSFLHANTGELFF. For the CDR3, the DNA is TGTGCCAGCAGTTTTCTGCACGCGAACACCGGGGAGCTGTTTTTT.

V is TRBV11-1 and J is TRBJ2-1, with a possible D match to TRBD2 (5 bases). The CDR3 is 12 amino acids. Per germline, CDR1 SGHAT and CDR2 FQDESV (reference sequence). Deletions cut 5 bases from V and 12 bases from J, with 14 bases between. The CDR3 protein is CASSPMRVGQFF. The CDR3 DNA sequence: TGTGCCAGCAGCCCAATGCGGGTTGGGCAGTTCTTC. The full variable domain, completed using reference TRBV11-1 and TRBJ2-1, is EAEVAQSPRYKITEKSQAVAFWCDPISGHATLYWYRQILGQGPELLVQFQDESVVDDSQLPKDRFSAERLKGVDSTLKIQPAELGDSAMYLCASSPMRVGQFFGPGTRLTVL.

DNA of the CDR3: TGTGCCTGGAGTGTACCGAACACTGAAGCTTTCTTT. Residues: CAWSVPNTEAFF. V is TRBV30 and J is TRBJ1-1; D gene unclear. The germline V and J ends were trimmed by 0 bases and 1 base, with 3 bases remaining between them. The CDR3 runs 12 residues. Germline CDR1 is GTSNPN and CDR2 is SVGIG (reference sequence).

V is TRBV29-1 and J is TRBJ2-3; 10 positions agree with TRBD2. The CDR3 extends over 17 amino acids. V was clipped by 3 bases and J by 0 bases; unmatched bases: 9. The V gene's germline CDR1 is SQVTM and CDR2 ANQGSEA. The CDR3 region is CSVDLSGLAYSTDTQYF. The DNA for the CDR3 is TGCAGCGTTGACCTCTCGGGACTAGCGTATAGCACAGATACGCAGTATTTT.

The chain links TRBV11-2 to TRBJ2-1; D remains ambiguous. The V and J ends lost 7 bases and 5 bases respectively, with 15 bases between them. The CDR3 has 14 amino acids. The germline V gene has CDR1 SGHAT and CDR2 FQNNGV. CDR3 region: CASTQFWRNNEQFF. The CDR3 DNA follows: TGTGCCAGCACCCAGTTTTGGCGCAACAATGAGCAGTTCTTC.

Comment on this clone: Additional DNA sequences in this sample encode the identical CDR3. The V call is TRBV2, the J call TRBJ2-1; 13 bases are a match to TRBD2. The CDR3 is 15 amino acids. Germline CDR1 reads SNHLY; CDR2 reads FYNNEI. The V segment lost 4 bases and the J segment 8 bases; nucleotides outside the gene matches: 5. CDR3 in DNA: TGTGCCAGCAGTGGGACTAGCGGGAGTTTCCATGAGCAGTTCTTC. Translated, it gives CASSGTSGSFHEQFF.

CDR3 sequence reads: CASSLGQGVGTQYF. The CDR3 nucleotides are TGTGCCAGCAGCTTAGGACAGGGGGTTGGGACCCAGTACTTC. This chain connects TRBV11-3 to TRBJ2-5, with TRBD1 identical over 9 bases. CDR1 and CDR2 (germline): SGHNT, YENEEA. This CDR3 has 14 amino acids. V lost 1 base and J lost 7; bases outside the gene matches: 4.

The rearrangement uses TRBV27 and TRBJ2-7; 9 bases agree with TRBD1. There are 20 residues in the CDR3. The V segment lost 3 bases and the J segment 7 bases; nucleotides outside the gene matches: 25. Germline CDR1 is MNHEY and CDR2 is SMNVEV (reference sequence). DNA of the CDR3: TGTGCCAGCAGTTTCCTCGAGGGGACAGGGTTAGGACCCACGAGGGGGGAGCAGTACTTC. It encodes CASSFLEGTGLGPTRGEQYF.